This TCR beta chain was recorded in a study of blood T cell repertoires in COVID-19. Whole-study context: Sites across the United States, Italy and Spain contributed samples from acute and convalescent COVID-19.

As handled by the study authors: For nucleated cells, counts were estimated from reference gene primer amplification. Data came from immunoSEQ multiplex PCR; TCRdb stores just in-frame clones and leaves some out. The D gene and trimming were derived from the DNA, and the V and J assignments and clone size from that table. The repertoire holds under 200,000 clones, with 86% as singletons. Germline values: CDR1 SGHRS, CDR2 YFSETQ. J lost 7 bases, V lost 3 bases, and 10 bases had no gene match. CDR3 length: 15 residues. Sequences were obtained from peripheral blood. This sequence joins TRBV5-1 and TRBJ2-1, with 7 bases matching TRBD1. The receptor was isolated from a man younger than 35 with acute or convalescent COVID-19. CDR3 amino acids: CASSSQGGRTNEQFF. As DNA, the CDR3 is TGCGCCAGCAGCTCCCAAGGGGGCCGTACTAATGAGCAGTTCTTC. Filled out from reference TRBV5-1 and TRBJ2-1, the complete variable domain reads KAGVTQTPRYLIKTRGQQVTLSCSPISGHRSVSWYQQTPGQGLQFLFEYFSETQRNKGNFPGRFSGRQFSNSRSEMNVSTLELGDSALYLCASSSQGGRTNEQFFGPGTRLTVL.